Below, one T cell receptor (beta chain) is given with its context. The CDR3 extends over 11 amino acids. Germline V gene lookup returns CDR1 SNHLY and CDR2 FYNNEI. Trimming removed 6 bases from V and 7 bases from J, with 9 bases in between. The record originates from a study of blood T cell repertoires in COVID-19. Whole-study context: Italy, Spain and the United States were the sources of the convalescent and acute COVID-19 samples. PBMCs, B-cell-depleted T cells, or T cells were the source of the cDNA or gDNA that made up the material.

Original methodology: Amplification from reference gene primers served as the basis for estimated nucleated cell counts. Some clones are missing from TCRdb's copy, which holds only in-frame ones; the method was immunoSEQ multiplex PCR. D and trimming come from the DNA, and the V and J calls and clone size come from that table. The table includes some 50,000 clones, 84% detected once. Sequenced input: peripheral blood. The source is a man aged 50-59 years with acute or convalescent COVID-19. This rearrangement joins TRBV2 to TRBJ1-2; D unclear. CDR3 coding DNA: TGTGCCAGCAGCCTTTTACTTGGCTACACCTTC. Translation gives CASSLLLGYTF.